This T cell receptor (beta chain) comes out of a study of blood T cell repertoires in COVID-19. Study at large: The samples span acute and convalescent COVID-19 from the United States, Italy and Spain. T cells, B-cell-depleted T cells, or PBMCs provided the cDNA or gDNA that served as material.

This clone was picked up a small number of times. CDR3 size: 13 residues. V lost 0 bases and J lost 3, with 8 bases in between. Looked up from germline, CDR1 is GTSNPN and CDR2 is SVGIG (reference sequence). Per the study methods: Cell counts per sample came from amplifying reference gene primers. Repertoires were generated with immunoSEQ multiplex PCR, while TCRdb's copy carries only in-frame clones and drops some. The DNA gave D and trimming, while V, J and clone size come from that table. Here the sample spans some 78,000 clones, 80% to 90% being singletons. Material: peripheral blood. This sequence originates from a man aged 45-60 years with active or convalescent COVID-19. This chain connects TRBV30 to TRBJ1-1; weak D call: TRBD1 (5 bases). The CDR3, as DNA: TGTGCCTGGAGTGTACGGGGGGACACTGAAGCTTTCTTT. It encodes CAWSVRGDTEAFF.